What follows are 20 T cell receptor beta chains derived from one specimen sequenced in a study of OX40 agonist ivuxolimab in advanced cancers. Measured with immunoSEQ multiplex PCR; TCRdb has only the in-frame clones, and not every one. The sample consists of approximately 61,000 clones, roughly 80% of them appearing once. The source material was CD4+ or CD8+ T cells sorted from blood, sampled in a trial of the OX40 agonist ivuxolimab. The receptors come from an adult with an advanced solid tumor such as melanoma, head and neck, liver or kidney cancer.

The chain carries TRBV5-6 and TRBJ1-1; tentatively, D is TRBD1 (5 bases). Germline CDR1 SGHDT, CDR2 YYEEEE. The CDR3 consists of 13 residues. V lost 3 bases to trimming and J lost 0 bases, with 6 bases between them. The CDR3 loop reads CASSSTVNTEAFF. CDR3 DNA sequence: TGTGCCAGCAGCTCGACAGTGAACACTGAAGCTTTCTTT.

The V and J genes are TRBV11-2 and TRBJ2-7; D uncertain. Germline CDR1 SGHAT, CDR2 FQNNGV. Trimming shortened V by 0 bases and J by 7 bases, and 7 bases separated the two germline ends. The CDR3 is made up of 12 amino acids. CDR3 sequence: CASSLEFGEQYV. The CDR3 DNA reads TGTGCCAGCAGCTTAGAATTCGGTGAGCAGTACGTC.

V usage is TRBV2 and J usage is TRBJ2-3; the D is unclear. Germline-derived CDR1 and CDR2 are SNHLY and FYNNEI. V lost 5 bases and J lost 4, with 10 bases in between. This CDR3 is 13 amino acids long. CDR3 amino acids: CASSYWTSDTQYF. CDR3 DNA: TGTGCCAGCAGTTATTGGACCTCAGATACGCAGTATTTT.

The V call is TRBV5-4, the J call TRBJ1-5; TRBD1 is a possible D gene (5 bases). The CDR3 runs to 13 residues. The ends were cut back, 2 bases at V and 6 bases at J, with 9 bases in the middle. From germline, CDR1 is SGHNT and CDR2 YYREEE (reference sequence). DNA of the CDR3: TGTGCCAGCAGCTTTGCAGGGAGTCAGCCCCAGCATTTT. Protein product: CASSFAGSQPQHF.

V gene TRBV9 combines with J gene TRBJ1-5; D unresolved. The CDR3 has 15 amino acids. Per germline, CDR1 SGDLS and CDR2 YYNGEE. V lost 4 bases to trimming and J lost 0 bases, with 11 bases between them. CDR3: CASSPGSHSNQPQHF. The CDR3 DNA reads TGTGCCAGCAGCCCGGGGTCACATAGCAATCAGCCCCAGCATTTT.

This clone has only one observation. The V call is TRBV7-8, the J call TRBJ2-2; unclear D gene. Germline V gene sequence: CDR1 SGHVS, CDR2 FQNEAQ. This CDR3 spans 12 amino acids. V lost 5 bases and J lost 4, with 5 bases in between. CDR3 bases: TGTGCCAGCAGCCCTTTCACCGGGGAGCTGTTTTTT. Translation gives CASSPFTGELFF.

V usage is TRBV5-1 and J usage is TRBJ2-7; D remains ambiguous. Germline assignment: CDR1 SGHRS and CDR2 YFSETQ. The germline V and J ends were trimmed by 1 base and 6 bases, with 11 bases remaining between them. There are 13 residues in the CDR3. CDR3 bases: TGCGCCAGCAGCTTGAAATCCAGATCCGAGCAGTACTTC. Protein: CASSLKSRSEQYF.

The genes are TRBV11-1 and TRBJ1-2; D remains unclear. Germline lookup yields CDR1 SGHAT and CDR2 FQDESV (reference sequence). The CDR3 runs 13 residues. Trimming took off 4 bases at V and 8 bases at J, with 14 bases between the two ends. The CDR3 DNA follows: TGTGCCAGCAGCTCCCCGTCCCTGGGGGGCTACACCTTC. This codes for CASSSPSLGGYTF.

The CDR3 region is CASSIRLAGAQDTQYF. CDR3 DNA sequence: TGTGCCAGTAGTATCCGGCTAGCGGGAGCGCAGGATACGCAGTATTTT. The chain carries TRBV19 and TRBJ2-3; 10 bases fit TRBD2. In germline, CDR1 is LNHDA, CDR2 SQIVND (reference sequence). The CDR3 runs 16 residues. V lost 3 bases and J lost 6; bases outside the gene matches: 9. The full variable domain, completed using reference TRBV19 and TRBJ2-3, is DGGITQSPKYLFRKEGQNVTLSCEQNLNHDAMYWYRQDPGQGLRLIYYSQIVNDFQKGDIAEGYSVSREKKESFPLTVTSAQKNPTAFYLCASSIRLAGAQDTQYFGPGTRLTVL.

This sequence joins TRBV5-4 and TRBJ2-3; TRBD1 matches at 7 bases. Germline loops: CDR1 SGHNT, CDR2 YYREEE (reference sequence). This CDR3 is 14 amino acids long. With V trimmed by 5 bases and J by 1 base, 4 bases remained unmatched. The CDR3 DNA is TGTGCCAGCAGTCCTGGGACAGGCACAGATACGCAGTATTTT. It is translated as CASSPGTGTDTQYF.

The chain links TRBV25-1 to TRBJ2-3; D remains ambiguous. Germline lookup yields CDR1 MGHDK and CDR2 SYGVNS. V lost 9 bases, J lost 0 bases, and 13 bases lay in between. The CDR3 is 14 amino acids. CDR3 DNA: TGTGCCAGTTTAGACGATACTAGCACAGATACGCAGTATTTT. Encoded protein: CASLDDTSTDTQYF.

This chain links TRBV2 with TRBJ2-3; tentative D call: TRBD1 (5 bases). The CDR3 has 12 amino acids. V lost 5 bases to trimming and J lost 7 bases, with 10 bases between them. From germline, CDR1 is SNHLY and CDR2 FYNNEI. CDR3 coding DNA: TGTGCCAGCAGTTTCCAGGGAAATACGCAGTATTTT. Its protein product is CASSFQGNTQYF.

Here the CDR3 reads CASSKGQGQETQYF. CDR3 coding DNA: TGCGCCAGCAGCAAGGGACAGGGGCAAGAGACCCAGTACTTC. The chain carries TRBV5-1 and TRBJ2-5, with 10 bases fitting TRBD1. Germline V gene sequence: CDR1 SGHRS, CDR2 YFSETQ. This CDR3 has 14 amino acids. Trimming cost V 4 bases and J 2 bases; bases outside gene matches: 2.

The V call is TRBV7-9, the J call TRBJ2-1; TRBD1 aligns across 7 bases. Germline V gene lookup returns CDR1 SEHNR and CDR2 FQNEAQ (reference sequence). Trimming at V came to 5 bases and at J to 2 bases, leaving 3 bases not matched to a gene. The CDR3 totals 14 residues. CDR3 protein: CASSEQGAYNEQFF. In nucleotides, the CDR3 is TGTGCCAGCAGCGAGCAGGGGGCCTACAATGAGCAGTTCTTC. The entire variable domain, with the rest obtained from reference TRBV7-9 and TRBJ2-1, is as follows: DTGVSQNPRHKITKRGQNVTFRCDPISEHNRLYWYRQTLGQGPEFLTYFQNEAQLEKSRLLSDRFSAERPKGSFSTLEIQRTEQGDSAMYLCASSEQGAYNEQFFGPGTRLTVL.

This clone was observed a handful of times. This chain uses TRBV5-1 with TRBJ1-1, with D possibly TRBD1 on 6 matching bases. This CDR3 spans 15 amino acids. Deletions cut 1 base from V and 0 bases from J, with 10 bases between. Per the germline V gene, CDR1 is SGHRS and CDR2 is YFSETQ. In DNA form, the CDR3 reads TGCGCCAGCAGCTTGAGGGGGTCCATGAACACTGAAGCTTTCTTT. Residues: CASSLRGSMNTEAFF.

V gene TRBV5-1 combines with J gene TRBJ1-2; TRBD1 aligns across 7 bases. V shed 0 bases and J 8 bases; nucleotides not matched to a gene: 7. Germline values: CDR1 SGHRS, CDR2 YFSETQ. The CDR3 spans 14 residues. CDR3 DNA sequence: TGCGCCAGCAGCTTGGAGGGGACAGCTAGGGGCTACACCTTC. Its protein product is CASSLEGTARGYTF.

This clone was observed once. This chain connects TRBV5-5 to TRBJ2-7, with 11 bases lining up with TRBD2. The CDR3 is 15 amino acids. The trim removed 4 bases at V and 8 bases at J, leaving 11 bases unmatched. CDR1 is SGHKS and CDR2 is YYEKEE in the germline V gene (reference sequence). The CDR3 here is CASSPRPTSGAQQYF. As DNA, the CDR3 is TGTGCCAGCAGCCCCCGGCCGACTAGCGGGGCCCAGCAGTACTTC.

The chain employs TRBV29-1 and TRBJ2-3; the D is unclear. V was trimmed by 3 bases and J by 6 bases, leaving 10 bases between them. From germline, CDR1 is SQVTM and CDR2 ANQGSEA. The CDR3 extends over 12 amino acids. The CDR3 is CSVDEGADTQYF. The CDR3 nucleotides are TGCAGCGTTGACGAAGGTGCCGATACGCAGTATTTT.

The rearrangement joins TRBV7-6 to TRBJ1-4; D is unclear. This CDR3 has 14 residues. The germline V and J ends were trimmed by 2 bases and 3 bases, with 7 bases remaining between them. Germline V gene data show CDR1 as SGHVS and CDR2 as FNYEAQ. The CDR3 coding sequence is TGTGCCAGCAGCTTAACGGGTTCTAATGAAAAACTGTTTTTT. Translating gives CASSLTGSNEKLFF.

This clone is labeled medium-sized (0.01 to 0.1%). V is TRBV7-9 and J is TRBJ1-3; D ambiguous. The V end lost 3 bases, the J end lost 2 bases, and 11 bases lay between the germline ends. Germline V gives CDR1 SEHNR, CDR2 FQNEAQ (reference sequence). The CDR3 is made up of 15 amino acids. The CDR3 here is CASSLTNNAGNTIYF. In DNA, the CDR3 is TGTGCCAGCAGCTTGACAAACAATGCTGGAAACACCATATATTTT.